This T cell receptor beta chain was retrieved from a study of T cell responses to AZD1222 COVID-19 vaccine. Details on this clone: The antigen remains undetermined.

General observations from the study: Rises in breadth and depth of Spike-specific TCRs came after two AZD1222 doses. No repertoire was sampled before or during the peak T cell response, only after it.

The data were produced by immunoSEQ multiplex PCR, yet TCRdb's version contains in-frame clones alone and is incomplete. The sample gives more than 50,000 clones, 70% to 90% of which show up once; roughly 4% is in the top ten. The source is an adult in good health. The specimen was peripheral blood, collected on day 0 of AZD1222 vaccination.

This CDR3 is CASSHATYRRPSHYGYTF. In DNA, the CDR3 is TGCGCCAGCAGCCACGCGACGTACCGACGGCCCAGCCACTATGGCTACACCTTC. This sequence joins TRBV4-1 and TRBJ1-2; D gene uncertain. The V gene's germline CDR1 is MGHRA and CDR2 YSYEKL. Between the trimmed V and J ends, which lost 3 bases and 3 bases, there was a span of 23 bases. This CDR3 comprises 18 residues.